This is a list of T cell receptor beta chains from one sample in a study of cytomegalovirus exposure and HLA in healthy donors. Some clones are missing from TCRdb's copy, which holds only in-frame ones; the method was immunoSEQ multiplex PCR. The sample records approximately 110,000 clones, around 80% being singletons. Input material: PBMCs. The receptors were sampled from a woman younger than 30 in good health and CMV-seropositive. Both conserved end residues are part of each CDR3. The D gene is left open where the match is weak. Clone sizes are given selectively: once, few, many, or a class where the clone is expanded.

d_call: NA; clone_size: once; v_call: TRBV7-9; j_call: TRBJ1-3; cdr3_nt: TGTGCCAGCAGCTTGCGGAACACCATATATTTT; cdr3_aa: CASSLRNTIYF
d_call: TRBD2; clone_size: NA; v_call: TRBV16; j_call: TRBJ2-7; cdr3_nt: TGTGCCAGCAGCCAATCGGGACTAGTTCCTAACGAGCAGTACTTC; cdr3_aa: CASSQSGLVPNEQYF
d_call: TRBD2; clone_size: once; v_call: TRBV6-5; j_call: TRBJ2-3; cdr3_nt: TGTGCCAGCAGTTACAAGCGGGAGTTGCAGTATTTT; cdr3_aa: CASSYKRELQYF
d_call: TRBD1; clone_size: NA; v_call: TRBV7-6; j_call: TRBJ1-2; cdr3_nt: TGTGCCAGCAGCTTCGGGACAGGGGAGGGAGTGTCTGGCTACACCTTC; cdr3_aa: CASSFGTGEGVSGYTF
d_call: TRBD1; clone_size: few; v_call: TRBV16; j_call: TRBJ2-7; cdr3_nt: TGTGCCAGCAGCCAATCGCGACAGGGACCCTACGAGCAGTACTTC; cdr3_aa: CASSQSRQGPYEQYF
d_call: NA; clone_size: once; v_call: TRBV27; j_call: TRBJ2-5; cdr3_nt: TGTGCCAGCAGGGGGGGGGCAGTATACGGGGAGACCCAGTACTTC; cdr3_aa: CASRGGAVYGETQYF
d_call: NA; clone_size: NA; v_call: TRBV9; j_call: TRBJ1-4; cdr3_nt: TGTGCCAGCAGCCCCCAGGTGGGGGGTCCTAATGAAAAACTGTTTTTT; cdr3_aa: CASSPQVGGPNEKLFF
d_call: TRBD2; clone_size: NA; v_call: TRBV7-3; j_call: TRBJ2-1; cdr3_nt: TGTGCCAGCAGCCTACAGGCGGGAGGGCCTTACAATGAGCAGTTCTTC; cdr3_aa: CASSLQAGGPYNEQFF
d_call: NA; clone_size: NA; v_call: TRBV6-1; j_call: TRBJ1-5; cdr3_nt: TGTGCCAGCAACAGACCCCTTAGCAATCAGCCCCAGCATTTT; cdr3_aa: CASNRPLSNQPQHF
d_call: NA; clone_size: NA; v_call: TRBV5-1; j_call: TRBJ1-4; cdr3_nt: TGCGCCAGCAGCTTGGGAGACGGAGATAATGAAAAACTGTTTTTT; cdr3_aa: CASSLGDGDNEKLFF
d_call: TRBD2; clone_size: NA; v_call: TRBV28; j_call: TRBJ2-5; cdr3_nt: TGTGCCAGCAGCATGTCCCGCTTCCGACTAGCGGAAGAGACCCAGTACTTC; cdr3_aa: CASSMSRFRLAEETQYF
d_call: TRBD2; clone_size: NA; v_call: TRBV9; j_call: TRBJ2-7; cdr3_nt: TGTGCCAGCAGCGGGGAGCGGGAGCCCTACGAGCAGTACTTC; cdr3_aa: CASSGEREPYEQYF
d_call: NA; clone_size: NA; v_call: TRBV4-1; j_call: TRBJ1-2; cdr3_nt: TGCGCCAGCAGCCAAAAGGTGGTGCTGGGGGCCAACTATGGCTACACCTTC; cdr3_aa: CASSQKVVLGANYGYTF
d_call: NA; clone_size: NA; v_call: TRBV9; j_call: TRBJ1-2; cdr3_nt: TGTGCCAGCAGCGCAAATACAGGGTCTGGCTACACCTTC; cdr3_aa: CASSANTGSGYTF
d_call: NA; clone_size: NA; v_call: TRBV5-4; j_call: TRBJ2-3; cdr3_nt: TGTGCCAGCAGCGCGGTGGGCAGGGGACCAGATACGCAGTATTTT; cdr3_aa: CASSAVGRGPDTQYF
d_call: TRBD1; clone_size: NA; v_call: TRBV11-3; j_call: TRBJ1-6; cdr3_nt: TGTGCCAGCAGCTTCGAGGGGGCGTTCGGCAATTCACCCCTCCACTTT; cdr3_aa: CASSFEGAFGNSPLHF
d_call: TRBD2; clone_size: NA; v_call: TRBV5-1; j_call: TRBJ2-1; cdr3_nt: TGCGCCAGCAGCTTTGTGGGACTAGGGGACAATGAGCAGTTCTTC; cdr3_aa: CASSFVGLGDNEQFF
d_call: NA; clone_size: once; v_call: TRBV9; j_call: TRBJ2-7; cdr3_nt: TGTGCCAGCAGCACCGGACACCCCAATTCCCACGAGCAGTACTTC; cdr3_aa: CASSTGHPNSHEQYF
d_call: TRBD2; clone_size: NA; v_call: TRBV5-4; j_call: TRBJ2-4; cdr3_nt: TGTGCCAGCAGCTTGGATCTAGCGGGAGGAGGAGCCAAAAACATTCAGTACTTC; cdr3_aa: CASSLDLAGGGAKNIQYF
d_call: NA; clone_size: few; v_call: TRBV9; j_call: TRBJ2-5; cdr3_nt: TGTGCCAGCAGCGTATGGAACCGGGGGACCCAGTACTTC; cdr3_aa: CASSVWNRGTQYF
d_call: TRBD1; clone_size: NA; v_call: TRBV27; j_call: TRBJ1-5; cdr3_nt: TGTGCCAGCAGTCAACAGGGGGCTGGGCAGCCCCAGCATTTT; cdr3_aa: CASSQQGAGQPQHF
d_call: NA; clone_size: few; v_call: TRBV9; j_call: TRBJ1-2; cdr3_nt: TGTGCCAGCAGCGTAGCCGGGGAGAGCTATGGCTACACCTTC; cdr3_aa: CASSVAGESYGYTF
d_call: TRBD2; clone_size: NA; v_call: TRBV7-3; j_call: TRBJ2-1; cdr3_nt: TGTGCCAGCAGCCCAGGACTAGCGGGAGGACGATACAATGAGCAGTTCTTC; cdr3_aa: CASSPGLAGGRYNEQFF
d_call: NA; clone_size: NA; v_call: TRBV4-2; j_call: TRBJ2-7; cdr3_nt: TGTGCCAGCAGCCTTAGCGCGGCCTACGAGCAGTACTTC; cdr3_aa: CASSLSAAYEQYF
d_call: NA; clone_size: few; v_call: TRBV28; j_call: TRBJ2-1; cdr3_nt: TGTGCCAGCAGTAACGGACTTAACAATGAGCAGTTCTTC; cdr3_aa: CASSNGLNNEQFF
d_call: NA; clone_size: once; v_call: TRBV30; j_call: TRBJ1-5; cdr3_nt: TGTGCCTGGAGTTGGTCAGGGGATTATAGCAATCAGCCCCAGCATTTT; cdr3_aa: CAWSWSGDYSNQPQHF
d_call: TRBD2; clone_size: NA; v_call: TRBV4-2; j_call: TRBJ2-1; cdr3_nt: TGTGCCAGCAGCCAAGTTATTGTCGGACTAGCGGGAGCATATGGCGATGAGCAGTTCTTC; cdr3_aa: CASSQVIVGLAGAYGDEQFF
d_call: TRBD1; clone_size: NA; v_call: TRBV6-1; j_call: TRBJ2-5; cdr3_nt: TGTGCCAGCAGTGAAGCCCCATTACAGGGGATTGGGGAGACCCAGTACTTC; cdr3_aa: CASSEAPLQGIGETQYF
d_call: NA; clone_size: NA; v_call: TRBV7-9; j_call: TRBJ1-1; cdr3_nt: TGTGCCAGCAGCCGCCGAACGGGCACTGAAGCTTTCTTT; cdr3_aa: CASSRRTGTEAFF